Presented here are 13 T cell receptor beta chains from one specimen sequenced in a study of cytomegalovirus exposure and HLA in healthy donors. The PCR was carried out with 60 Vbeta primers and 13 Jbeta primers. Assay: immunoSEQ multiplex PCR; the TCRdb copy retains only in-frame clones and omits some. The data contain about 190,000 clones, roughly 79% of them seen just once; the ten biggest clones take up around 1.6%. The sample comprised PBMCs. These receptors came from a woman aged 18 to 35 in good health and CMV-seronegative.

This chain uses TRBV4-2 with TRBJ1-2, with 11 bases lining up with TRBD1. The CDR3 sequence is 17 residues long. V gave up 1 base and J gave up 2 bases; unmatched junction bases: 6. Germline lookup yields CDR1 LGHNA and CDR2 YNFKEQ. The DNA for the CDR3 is TGTGCCAGCAGCCAAGGGACAGGGGGCTTACTAAACTATGGCTACACCTTC. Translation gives CASSQGTGGLLNYGYTF.

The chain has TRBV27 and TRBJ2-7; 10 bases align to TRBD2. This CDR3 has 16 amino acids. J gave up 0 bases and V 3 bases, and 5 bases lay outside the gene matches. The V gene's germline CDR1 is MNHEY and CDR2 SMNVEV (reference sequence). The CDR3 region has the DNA TGTGCCAGCAGTTTCGGACTAGCGGACTCCTCCTACGAGCAGTACTTC. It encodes CASSFGLADSSYEQYF.

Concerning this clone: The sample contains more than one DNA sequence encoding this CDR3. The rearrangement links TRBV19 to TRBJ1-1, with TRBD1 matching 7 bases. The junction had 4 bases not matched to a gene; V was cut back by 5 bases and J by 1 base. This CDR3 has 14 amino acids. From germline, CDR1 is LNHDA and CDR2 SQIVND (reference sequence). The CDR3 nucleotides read TGTGCCAGTAGTGTCGGACAGGAGAACACTGAAGCTTTCTTT. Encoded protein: CASSVGQENTEAFF.

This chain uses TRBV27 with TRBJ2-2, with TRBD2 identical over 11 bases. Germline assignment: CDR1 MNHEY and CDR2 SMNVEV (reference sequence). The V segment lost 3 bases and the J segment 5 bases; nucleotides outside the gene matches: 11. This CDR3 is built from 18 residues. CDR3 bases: TGTGCCAGCAGTTTGGGGCTAGCGGGAGGATTCGAAACCGGGGAGCTGTTTTTT. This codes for CASSLGLAGGFETGELFF.

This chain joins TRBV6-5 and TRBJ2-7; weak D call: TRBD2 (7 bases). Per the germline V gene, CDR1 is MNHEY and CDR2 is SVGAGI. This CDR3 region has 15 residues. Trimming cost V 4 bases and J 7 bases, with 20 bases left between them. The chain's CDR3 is CASSSGHRGDVEQYF. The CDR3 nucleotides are TGTGCCAGCAGTTCGGGACATCGGGGGGATGTGGAGCAGTACTTC.

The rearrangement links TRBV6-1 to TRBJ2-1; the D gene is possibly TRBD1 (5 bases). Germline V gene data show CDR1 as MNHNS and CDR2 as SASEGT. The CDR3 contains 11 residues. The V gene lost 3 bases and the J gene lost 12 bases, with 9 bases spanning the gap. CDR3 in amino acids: CASSEWGLQFF. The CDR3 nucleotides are TGTGCCAGCAGTGAGTGGGGCTTGCAGTTCTTC.

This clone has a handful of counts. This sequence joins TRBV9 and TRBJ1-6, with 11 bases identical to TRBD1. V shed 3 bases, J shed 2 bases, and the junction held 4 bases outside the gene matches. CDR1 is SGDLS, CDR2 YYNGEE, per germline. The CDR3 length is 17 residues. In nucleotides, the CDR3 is TGTGCCAGCAGCGGTCCGGGACAGGGGGCCTATAATTCACCCCTCCACTTT. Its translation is CASSGPGQGAYNSPLHF. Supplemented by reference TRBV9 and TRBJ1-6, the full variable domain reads DSGVTQTPKHLITATGQRVTLRCSPRSGDLSVYWYQQSLDQGLQFLIQYYNGEERAKGNILERFSAQQFPDLHSELNLSSLELGDSALYFCASSGPGQGAYNSPLHFGNGTRLTVT.

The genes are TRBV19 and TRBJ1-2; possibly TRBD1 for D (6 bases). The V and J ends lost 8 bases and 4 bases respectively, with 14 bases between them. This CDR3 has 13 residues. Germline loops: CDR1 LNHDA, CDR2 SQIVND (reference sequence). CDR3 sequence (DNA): TGTGCCAGTGGTAAACAGGGTCCCTATGGCTACACCTTC. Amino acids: CASGKQGPYGYTF.

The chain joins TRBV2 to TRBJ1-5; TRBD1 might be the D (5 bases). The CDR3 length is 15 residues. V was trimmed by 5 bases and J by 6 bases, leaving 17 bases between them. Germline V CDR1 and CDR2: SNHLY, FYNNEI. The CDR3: CASSRGEGAGQPQHF. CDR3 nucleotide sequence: TGTGCCAGCAGTCGGGGGGAAGGGGCCGGTCAGCCCCAGCATTTT.

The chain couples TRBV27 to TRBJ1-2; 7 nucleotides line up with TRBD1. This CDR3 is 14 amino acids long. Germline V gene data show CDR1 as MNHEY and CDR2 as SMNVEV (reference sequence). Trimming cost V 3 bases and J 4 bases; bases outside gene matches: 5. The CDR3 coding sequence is TGTGCCAGCAGTTTTTCTGGACAGGCCTATGGCTACACCTTC. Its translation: CASSFSGQAYGYTF.

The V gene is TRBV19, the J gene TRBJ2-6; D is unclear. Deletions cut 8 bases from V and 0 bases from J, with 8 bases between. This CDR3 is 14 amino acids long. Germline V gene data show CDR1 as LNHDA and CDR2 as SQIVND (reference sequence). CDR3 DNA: TGTGCCAGTGACTTATACTCTGGGGCCAACGTCCTGACTTTC. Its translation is CASDLYSGANVLTF. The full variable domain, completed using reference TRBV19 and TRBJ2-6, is DGGITQSPKYLFRKEGQNVTLSCEQNLNHDAMYWYRQDPGQGLRLIYYSQIVNDFQKGDIAEGYSVSREKKESFPLTVTSAQKNPTAFYLCASDLYSGANVLTFGAGSRLTVL.

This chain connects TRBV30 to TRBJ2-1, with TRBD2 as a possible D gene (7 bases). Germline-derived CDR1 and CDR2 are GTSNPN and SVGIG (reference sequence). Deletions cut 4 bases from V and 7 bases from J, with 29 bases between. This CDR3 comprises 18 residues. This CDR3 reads CAWTFGSGGRGRLNEQFF. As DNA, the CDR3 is TGTGCCTGGACATTTGGCTCGGGAGGCAGGGGAAGGTTGAATGAGCAGTTCTTC.

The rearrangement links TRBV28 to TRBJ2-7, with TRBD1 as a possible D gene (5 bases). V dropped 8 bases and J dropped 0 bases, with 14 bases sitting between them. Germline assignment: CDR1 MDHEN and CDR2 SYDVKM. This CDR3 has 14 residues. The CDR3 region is CASRKQDNSYEQYF. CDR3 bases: TGTGCCAGCCGGAAGCAGGACAACTCCTACGAGCAGTACTTC.